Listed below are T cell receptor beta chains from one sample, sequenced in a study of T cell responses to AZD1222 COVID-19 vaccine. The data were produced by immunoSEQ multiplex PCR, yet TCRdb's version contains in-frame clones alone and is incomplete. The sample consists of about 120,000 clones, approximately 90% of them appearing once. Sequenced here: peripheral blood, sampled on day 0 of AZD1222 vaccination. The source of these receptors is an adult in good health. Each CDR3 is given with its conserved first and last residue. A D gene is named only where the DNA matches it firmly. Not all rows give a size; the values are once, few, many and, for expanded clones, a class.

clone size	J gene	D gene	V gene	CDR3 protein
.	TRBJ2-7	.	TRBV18	CASSPPTPVGYEQYF
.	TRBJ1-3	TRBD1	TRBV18	CASSPATGGNTIYF
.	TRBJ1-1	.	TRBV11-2	CASSPGVSDTEAFF
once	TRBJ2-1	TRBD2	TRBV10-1	CASKRTSESRDFQREQFF
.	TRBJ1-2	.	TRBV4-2	CASSQEGAGVSYGYTF
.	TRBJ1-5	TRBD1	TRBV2	CASSRQGNQPQHF
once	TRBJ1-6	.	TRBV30	CAWSPNGPGPYNSPLHF
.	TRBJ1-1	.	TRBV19	CASSQRGLGTEAFF
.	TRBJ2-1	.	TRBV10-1	CASSEAGDYNEQFF
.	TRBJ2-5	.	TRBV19	CASSIMGAGETQYF
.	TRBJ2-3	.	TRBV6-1	CATRTSTDTQYF
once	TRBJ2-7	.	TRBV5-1	CASSLGDYLNEQYF
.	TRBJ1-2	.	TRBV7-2	CASSLSGGNYGYTF
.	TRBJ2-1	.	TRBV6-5	CASSYRGSSYNEQFF
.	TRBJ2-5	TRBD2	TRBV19	CASSRTSGVQETQYF
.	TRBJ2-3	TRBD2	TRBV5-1	CASSLVPAGGTDTQYF
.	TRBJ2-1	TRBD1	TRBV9	CASSPGDSRNEQFF
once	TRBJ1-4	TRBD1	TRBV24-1	CATSDFKGGEGEKLFF
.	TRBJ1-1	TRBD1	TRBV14	CASSLRTGSYTEAFF
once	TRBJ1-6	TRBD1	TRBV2	CASSVTGSNSPLHF
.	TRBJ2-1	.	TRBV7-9	CASTLRSGSGNEQFF
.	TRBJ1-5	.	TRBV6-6	CASSRSTGYSNQPQHF
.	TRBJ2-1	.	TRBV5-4	CASSPRGGVNEQFF
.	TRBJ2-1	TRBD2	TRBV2	CASRALAGVGDEQFF
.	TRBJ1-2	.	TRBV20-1	CSASLSGYGYTF
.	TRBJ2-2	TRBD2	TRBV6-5	CASSLAGGTGELFF
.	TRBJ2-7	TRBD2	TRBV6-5	CASSRAAGGFKEQYF
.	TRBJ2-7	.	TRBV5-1	CASSLESSYEQYF
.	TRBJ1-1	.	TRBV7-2	CASSHTLRNTEAFF
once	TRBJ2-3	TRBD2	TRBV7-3	CASSSSLAVGTDTQYF
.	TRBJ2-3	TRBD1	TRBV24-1	CATSVGQGDGTDTQYF
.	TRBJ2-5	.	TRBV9	CASSVALAGETQYF
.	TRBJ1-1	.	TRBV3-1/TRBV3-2	CASSQAGFGAFF
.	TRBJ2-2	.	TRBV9	CASSVVTNTGELFF
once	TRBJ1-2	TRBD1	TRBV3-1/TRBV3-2	CASSQWTGGKGYGYTF
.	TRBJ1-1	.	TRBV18	CASSPGLLNTEAFF
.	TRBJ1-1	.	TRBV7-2	CASSLANRVLMNTEAFF
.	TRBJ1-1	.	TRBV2	CASSRPLGEAFF
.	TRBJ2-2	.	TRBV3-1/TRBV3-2	CASSPYRTNTGELFF
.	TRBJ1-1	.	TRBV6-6	CASSPHSGDTEAFF
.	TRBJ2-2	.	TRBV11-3	CASSWRGAGELFF
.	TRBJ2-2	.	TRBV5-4	CASSFRTANTGELFF
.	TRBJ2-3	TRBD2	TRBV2	CASSGTSGIPDTQYF
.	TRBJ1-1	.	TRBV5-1	CASTRRDRMNTEAFF
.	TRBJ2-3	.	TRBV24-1	CATSDPTGQGGGGRSTDTQYF
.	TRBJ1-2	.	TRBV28	CASSFRIYGYTF
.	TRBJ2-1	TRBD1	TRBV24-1	CATSDSGTGEQGVRQFF
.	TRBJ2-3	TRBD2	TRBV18	CASSPFGVAGGSTDTQYF
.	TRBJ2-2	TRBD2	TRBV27	CASSLSLAVNTGELFF
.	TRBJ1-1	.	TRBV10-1	CASRSDRMGEAFF
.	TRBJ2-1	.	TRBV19	CASRARNEQFF
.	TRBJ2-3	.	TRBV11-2	CASSLVKRTGESTDTQYF
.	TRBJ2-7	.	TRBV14	CASSHKVRSLSYEQYF
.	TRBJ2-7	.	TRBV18	CASSPGGDLRYEQYF
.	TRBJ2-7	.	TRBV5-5	CASSPNSRGLSYEQYF